What follows are 15 T cell receptor beta chains derived from one specimen sequenced in a study of cytomegalovirus exposure and HLA in healthy donors. The PCR employed 60 Vbeta primers together with 13 Jbeta primers. Profiling relied on immunoSEQ multiplex PCR, and the TCRdb table lists in-frame clones only, not all of them. The sample contains 80,000 or so clones, around 78% of which appear only once. Sequencing was carried out using PBMCs. The receptors stem from a man aged 40-55 years in good health and CMV-seronegative.

The rearrangement links TRBV15 to TRBJ2-5; D is unresolved. The CDR3 is 11 residues long. With 3 bases removed from V and 8 bases from J, the gap between germline ends came to 7 bases. Germline V lookup: CDR1 LNHNV, CDR2 YYDKDF (reference sequence). CDR3 bases: TGTGCCACCAGCAGGGAGTTAACCCAGTACTTC. This translates into CATSRELTQYF.

CDR3 sequence reads: CASSPTGNEQFF. In nucleotides, the CDR3 is TGTGCCAGCAGTCCAACAGGCAATGAGCAGTTCTTC. The rearrangement links TRBV6-6 to TRBJ2-1; weak D call: TRBD1 (5 bases). Trimming stripped 5 bases from V and 6 bases from J, with 8 bases between. Germline V gene sequence: CDR1 MNHNY, CDR2 SVGAGI (reference sequence). This CDR3 has 12 amino acids.

The rearrangement joins TRBV7-2 to TRBJ2-6; a weak D match, TRBD1 (5 bases). The germline V and J ends were trimmed by 5 bases and 4 bases, with 9 bases remaining between them. Per germline, CDR1 SGHTA and CDR2 FQGNSA. The CDR3 has 14 amino acids. CDR3: CASSPRTGANVLTF. In DNA, the CDR3 is TGTGCCAGCAGCCCCCGGACAGGGGCCAACGTCCTGACTTTC.

The chain joins TRBV14 to TRBJ1-6; D remains unclear. This CDR3 has 12 amino acids. V was cut by 3 bases and J by 12 bases, with 9 bases left in between. CDR1 is SGHDN and CDR2 is FVKESK in the germline V gene. CDR3 in DNA: TGTGCCAGCAGCCAGAACCACGGACCCCTCCACTTT. Translating it yields CASSQNHGPLHF.

The chain uses TRBV5-1 and TRBJ2-1; TRBD2 agrees at 7 bases. The length of the CDR3 is 14 residues. Germline V gene lookup returns CDR1 SGHRS and CDR2 YFSETQ. Losses at the gene ends were 4 bases for V and 10 bases for J; bases not matched to a gene: 11. The chain's CDR3 is CASSEGTTAFEQFF. CDR3 coding DNA: TGCGCCAGCAGCGAAGGGACTACCGCTTTCGAGCAGTTCTTC.

This clone has a single count. The rearrangement joins TRBV13 to TRBJ2-5; 8 positions match TRBD2. This CDR3 region has 15 residues. Trimming at V came to 5 bases and at J to 3 bases, leaving 8 bases not matched to a gene. CDR1 is PRHDT and CDR2 is FYEKMQ in the germline V gene (reference sequence). CDR3 sequence (DNA): TGTGCCAGCAGCCTTGGCGGTAGCGGGGAAGAGACCCAGTACTTC. Translated: CASSLGGSGEETQYF.

The gene calls are TRBV19 and TRBJ2-3; TRBD2 matches at 9 bases. CDR3 size: 19 residues. Germline V gene data show CDR1 as LNHDA and CDR2 as SQIVND (reference sequence). The junction had 11 bases not matched to a gene; V was cut back by 1 base and J by 0 bases. CDR3 residues: CASSIGRLAGSTSTDTQYF. CDR3 nucleotides: TGTGCCAGTAGTATAGGGAGGCTAGCGGGGAGCACTAGCACAGATACGCAGTATTTT.

The chain employs TRBV6-5 and TRBJ1-1; perhaps TRBD1 as D (5 bases). Germline V CDR1 and CDR2: MNHEY, SVGAGI. Trimming took 5 bases from V and 7 from J, leaving 17 bases between them. The CDR3 is 14 residues long. This CDR3 is CASSAQGSRNEAFF. CDR3 DNA sequence: TGTGCCAGCAGTGCTCAGGGTTCCCGGAATGAAGCTTTCTTT.

This clone was seen a handful of times. This chain uses TRBV28 with TRBJ1-2, with D uncertain. CDR3 length: 13 residues. Germline CDR1 MDHEN, CDR2 SYDVKM. Trimming pared 2 bases from V and 4 bases from J, leaving 8 bases between. CDR3 coding DNA: TGTGCCAGCAGTTTAGCGGGGAGCTATGGCTACACCTTC. Protein product: CASSLAGSYGYTF.

A few counts support this clone. The genes are TRBV5-1 and TRBJ1-3; the D is unclear. Germline-derived CDR1 and CDR2 are SGHRS and YFSETQ. This CDR3 spans 15 amino acids. V was pared by 5 bases and J by 2 bases, with 14 bases between. CDR3 DNA sequence: TGCGCCAGCAGGCCCATCGGCGGGACTGGAAACACCATATATTTT. This translates into CASRPIGGTGNTIYF. The entire variable domain, with the rest obtained from reference TRBV5-1 and TRBJ1-3, is as follows: KAGVTQTPRYLIKTRGQQVTLSCSPISGHRSVSWYQQTPGQGLQFLFEYFSETQRNKGNFPGRFSGRQFSNSRSEMNVSTLELGDSALYLCASRPIGGTGNTIYFGEGSWLTVV.

This clone was recorded a few times. The chain has TRBV6-6 and TRBJ2-1; D uncertain. V dropped 0 bases and J dropped 10 bases, with 13 bases sitting between them. This CDR3 comprises 14 residues. The germline CDR1 and CDR2 sequences are MNHNY and SVGAGI (reference sequence). This CDR3 is CASSYSRQGREQFF. As DNA, the CDR3 is TGTGCCAGCAGTTACTCGAGGCAAGGTAGGGAGCAGTTCTTC.

This chain links TRBV4-2 with TRBJ1-4, with D tentatively TRBD1 (6 bases). The germline V gene encodes CDR1 LGHNA and CDR2 YNFKEQ. Trimming left V 5 bases short and J 5 bases short, with 12 bases between. The CDR3 runs 14 residues. The CDR3 here is CASSGDKENEKLFF. The CDR3 region has the DNA TGTGCCAGCAGCGGGGACAAAGAAAATGAAAAACTGTTTTTT.

The chain combines TRBV4-1 with TRBJ2-3, with 10 bases that match TRBD2. V lost 1 base to trimming and J lost 3 bases; unmatched junction nucleotides: 1. CDR1 MGHRA and CDR2 YSYEKL come from the germline V gene. The CDR3 has 15 amino acids. CDR3 sequence (DNA): TGCGCCAGCAGCCAAGTAGCGGGGGGTACAGATACGCAGTATTTT. Its translation is CASSQVAGGTDTQYF.

This clone was observed once. J is TRBJ1-6 and V is TRBV6-5, with D tentatively TRBD1 (5 bases). Germline V CDR1 and CDR2: MNHEY, SVGAGI. The CDR3 extends over 16 amino acids. Trimming shortened V by 2 bases and J by 4 bases, and 12 bases separated the two germline ends. The CDR3 loop is CASSYQGRIYNSPLHF. CDR3 coding DNA: TGTGCCAGCAGTTACCAGGGCAGGATTTATAATTCACCCCTCCACTTT.

The chain joins TRBV2 to TRBJ2-7, with 7 bases aligning to TRBD1. V was pared by 2 bases and J by 1 base, with 2 bases of the junction left unmatched. CDR3 length: 14 amino acids. Per the germline V gene, CDR1 is SNHLY and CDR2 is FYNNEI. For the CDR3, the DNA is TGTGCCAGCAGTGAATTGGGACAGTCCTACGAGCAGTACTTC. This codes for CASSELGQSYEQYF.